What follows are 21 T cell receptor beta chains derived from one specimen sequenced in a study of memory CD4+ T cells and cytomegalovirus serostatus. The method was immunoSEQ multiplex PCR; TCRdb's version includes in-frame clones alone and lacks a portion of them. Here the sample spans 40,000 to 50,000 clones, approximately 82% being singletons. The sort gate was single viable CD3+CD4+CD8-CD45RO+ cells for memory CD4+ T cells. Sequenced sample: memory CD4+ T cells from blood. The receptor set was obtained from an adult in good health and CMV-seronegative.

The CDR3 region is CASSSDLRDSRNQPQHF. CDR3 DNA: TGTGCCAGCAGCTCGGATTTGAGGGACAGTCGCAATCAGCCCCAGCATTTT. The rearrangement joins TRBV7-8 to TRBJ1-5; 7 positions agree with TRBD1. The CDR3 contains 17 residues. Germline trimming cut 4 bases from V and 2 bases from J; bases unmatched to any gene: 11. Germline CDR1 SGHVS, CDR2 FQNEAQ.

This sequence joins TRBV5-1 and TRBJ2-5; 12 bases match TRBD2. The ends lost 3 bases at V and 3 bases at J; junction bases unmatched: 6. From germline, CDR1 is SGHRS and CDR2 YFSETQ. CDR3 size: 16 residues. CDR3 amino acids: CASSYTSGGFEETQYF. In nucleotides, the CDR3 is TGCGCCAGCAGCTATACTAGCGGGGGGTTCGAAGAGACCCAGTACTTC.

The chain links TRBV28 to TRBJ1-5; weak D call: TRBD1 (6 bases). Germline CDR1 and CDR2: MDHEN and SYDVKM. Between the trimmed V and J ends, which lost 1 base and 6 bases, there was a span of 16 bases. The CDR3 contains 16 residues. The CDR3 reads CASSLSHRVTRQPQHF. Here the CDR3 DNA reads TGTGCCAGCAGTTTATCGCACAGGGTAACGCGTCAGCCCCAGCATTTT. Filled out from reference TRBV28 and TRBJ1-5, the complete variable domain reads DVKVTQSSRYLVKRTGEKVFLECVQDMDHENMFWYRQDPGLGLRLIYFSYDVKMKEKGDIPEGYSVSREKKERFSLILESASTNQTSMYLCASSLSHRVTRQPQHFGDGTRLSIL.

The gene calls are TRBV29-1 and TRBJ2-7; D is ambiguous. Germline V lookup: CDR1 SQVTM, CDR2 ANQGSEA. The CDR3 is 12 residues long. V lost 0 bases, J lost 5 bases, and 8 bases lay in between. Here the CDR3 DNA reads TGCAGCGTTGAAGAGGGCCCTGACGAGCAGTACTTC. It specifies CSVEEGPDEQYF.

The chain is built from TRBV7-7 and TRBJ2-2, with D possibly being TRBD2 (6 bases). The germline V gene has CDR1 SSHAT and CDR2 FNYEAQ (reference sequence). The CDR3 is 14 amino acids. Trimming took off 4 bases at V and 3 bases at J, with 9 bases between the two ends. The CDR3 DNA reads TGTGCCAGCAGCTCGGACTATTACACCGGGGAGCTGTTTTTT. It translates to CASSSDYYTGELFF.

The V gene is TRBV11-3, the J gene TRBJ2-3; unclear D gene. V dropped 0 bases and J dropped 0 bases, with 7 bases sitting between them. The CDR3 contains 15 residues. Germline CDR1 is SGHNT and CDR2 is YENEEA. The CDR3 sequence is CASSLDQLSTDTQYF. CDR3 coding DNA: TGTGCCAGCAGCTTAGATCAGCTCAGCACAGATACGCAGTATTTT.

This rearrangement joins TRBV5-6 to TRBJ2-6; 7 nucleotides align to TRBD1. Per germline, CDR1 SGHDT and CDR2 YYEEEE. This CDR3 region has 17 residues. V gave up 8 bases and J gave up 0 bases; unmatched junction bases: 11. This chain's CDR3 is CARTGQEHYSGANVLTF. The CDR3 nucleotides are TGTGCCAGAACCGGACAGGAACACTACTCTGGGGCCAACGTCCTGACTTTC. The whole variable domain, filled in from reference TRBV5-6 and TRBJ2-6, reads DAGVTQSPTHLIKTRGQQVTLRCSPKSGHDTVSWYQQALGQGPQFIFQYYEEEERQRGNFPDRFSGHQFPNYSSELNVNALLLGDSALYLCARTGQEHYSGANVLTFGAGSRLTVL.

The V and J genes are TRBV7-6 and TRBJ1-1, with D possibly being TRBD1 (5 bases). V was clipped by 1 base and J by 9 bases, with 12 bases between them. CDR3 length: 13 amino acids. The V gene's germline CDR1 is SGHVS and CDR2 FNYEAQ. This CDR3 reads CASSLDAGTKAFF. DNA of the CDR3: TGTGCCAGCAGCTTAGATGCGGGGACGAAAGCTTTCTTT.

The genes are TRBV5-1 and TRBJ1-6; D call uncertain. The germline V gene has CDR1 SGHRS and CDR2 YFSETQ. The V end was cut by 0 bases, the J end by 7 bases, with 8 bases between. The CDR3 runs 14 residues. CDR3 amino acids: CASSLAEGNSPLHF. The CDR3, as DNA: TGCGCCAGCAGCTTGGCAGAGGGCAATTCACCCCTCCACTTT.

The J gene is TRBJ1-4, the V gene TRBV6-1, with D possibly being TRBD1 (6 bases). The germline CDR1 and CDR2 sequences are MNHNS and SASEGT. The CDR3 length is 15 residues. Trimming took off 4 bases at V and 7 bases at J, with 16 bases between the two ends. The CDR3 loop reads CASSGSGVKREKLFF. As DNA, the CDR3 is TGTGCCAGCAGTGGATCAGGGGTAAAACGTGAAAAACTGTTTTTT.

The chain is built from TRBV11-3 and TRBJ1-2; D is possibly TRBD1 (5 bases). V gave up 1 base and J gave up 0 bases, with 9 bases separating them. The CDR3 covers 15 residues. Germline loops: CDR1 SGHNT, CDR2 YENEEA. CDR3 sequence reads: CASSLGGPTNYGYTF. The CDR3 region has the DNA TGTGCCAGCAGCTTAGGGGGCCCAACTAACTATGGCTACACCTTC.

This sequence joins TRBV13 and TRBJ1-5; D possibly corresponds to TRBD1 (6 bases). The V and J ends lost 2 bases and 4 bases respectively, with 12 bases between them. This CDR3 is 15 amino acids long. Germline CDR1 is PRHDT and CDR2 is FYEKMQ (reference sequence). CDR3 in amino acids: CASSLWGAENQPQHF. The CDR3 DNA reads TGTGCCAGCAGCTTATGGGGGGCAGAAAATCAGCCCCAGCATTTT.

This clone showed up just a few times. The V call is TRBV19, the J call TRBJ1-2; TRBD1 might be the D (6 bases). There are 13 residues in the CDR3. V dropped 10 bases and J dropped 5 bases, with 17 bases sitting between them. CDR1 and CDR2 (germline): LNHDA, SQIVND (reference sequence). The CDR3: CATYDRRFYGYTF. CDR3 nucleotides: TGTGCCACTTACGACAGGCGGTTTTATGGCTACACCTTC.

The chain carries TRBV15 and TRBJ2-1, with 11 bases identical to TRBD2. The CDR3 spans 16 residues. Germline CDR1 is LNHNV and CDR2 is YYDKDF (reference sequence). The V segment lost 0 bases and the J segment 7 bases; nucleotides outside the gene matches: 5. Here the CDR3 reads CATSRDTSGGLNEQFF. The CDR3 bases are TGTGCCACCAGCAGAGATACTAGCGGGGGTCTGAATGAGCAGTTCTTC.

J is TRBJ1-2 and V is TRBV2; TRBD1 aligns across 8 bases. V lost 3 bases and J lost 3; bases outside the gene matches: 3. Germline V lookup: CDR1 SNHLY, CDR2 FYNNEI. This CDR3 is built from 14 residues. CDR3 region: CASSEQGAHYGYTF. The CDR3 bases are TGTGCCAGCAGTGAGCAGGGGGCCCACTATGGCTACACCTTC.

The chain has TRBV20-1 and TRBJ1-6, with 7 bases lining up with TRBD1. CDR1 DFQATT and CDR2 SNEGSKA come from the germline V gene (reference sequence). The CDR3 runs 11 residues. The CDR3 region is CSLRLQGFFHF. CDR3 DNA sequence: TGCAGCCTCCGGTTACAGGGGTTTTTCCACTTT.

The chain combines TRBV6-6 with TRBJ2-7; D is perhaps TRBD1 (7 bases). The V end lost 6 bases, the J end lost 5 bases, and 14 bases lay between the germline ends. The CDR3 contains 13 residues. Germline CDR1 reads MNHNY; CDR2 reads SVGAGI (reference sequence). The CDR3: CASRPGGGHEQYF. CDR3 in DNA: TGTGCCAGCAGGCCCGGAGGGGGCCACGAGCAGTACTTC.

The chain employs TRBV18 and TRBJ2-5; D gene unclear. CDR1 is KGHSH and CDR2 is LQKENI in the germline V gene. The V and J ends lost 3 bases and 1 base respectively, with 6 bases between them. This CDR3 spans 13 amino acids. Here the CDR3 DNA reads TGTGCCAGCTCACCCAACGTCCAAGAGACCCAGTACTTC. Translating it yields CASSPNVQETQYF.

The chain recombines TRBV5-1 with TRBJ1-3; no clear D gene. This CDR3 region has 13 residues. The germline CDR1 and CDR2 sequences are SGHRS and YFSETQ. V was cut by 1 base and J by 4 bases, with 6 bases left in between. CDR3 residues: CASSLNEGNTIYF. The DNA of the CDR3 is TGCGCCAGCAGCTTGAATGAGGGAAACACCATATATTTT.

The rearrangement uses TRBV5-6 and TRBJ2-7; 10 bases agree with TRBD1. Trimming at V came to 4 bases and at J to 4 bases, leaving 11 bases not matched to a gene. The CDR3 has 16 amino acids. From germline, CDR1 is SGHDT and CDR2 YYEEEE. The CDR3 nucleotides are TGTGCCAGCAGCGGCTCCGGGACAGGGGACCCTTACGAGCAGTACTTC. Encoded protein: CASSGSGTGDPYEQYF.

This chain links TRBV11-3 with TRBJ1-1, with 7 bases fitting TRBD1. Per the germline V gene, CDR1 is SGHNT and CDR2 is YENEEA. This CDR3 comprises 14 residues. V lost 3 bases and J lost 2; bases outside the gene matches: 3. CDR3 residues: CASSFTGANTEAFF. In DNA, the CDR3 is TGTGCCAGCAGCTTTACAGGGGCCAACACTGAAGCTTTCTTT.